This T cell receptor beta chain derives from a study of shared clonotypes between healthy human individuals. Method: immunoSEQ multiplex PCR; TCRdb's copy keeps in-frame clones and lacks some. The table has 2 million to 2.5 million clones, 90% to 97% seen once. Germline values: CDR1 MRHNA, CDR2 SNTAGT. This CDR3 is 13 amino acids long. The V end lost 6 bases, the J end lost 6 bases, and 12 bases lay between the germline ends. The origin of this receptor is a man aged 18 to 30 in good health. The chain recombines TRBV6-4 with TRBJ1-5, with D uncertain. Specimen: naive CD4+ T cells sorted from blood. The subset is: CD45RA+ positively selected. In DNA form, the CDR3 reads TGTGCCAGCAGCACGTCGATGGGTCAGCCCCAGCATTTT. As protein: CASSTSMGQPQHF.